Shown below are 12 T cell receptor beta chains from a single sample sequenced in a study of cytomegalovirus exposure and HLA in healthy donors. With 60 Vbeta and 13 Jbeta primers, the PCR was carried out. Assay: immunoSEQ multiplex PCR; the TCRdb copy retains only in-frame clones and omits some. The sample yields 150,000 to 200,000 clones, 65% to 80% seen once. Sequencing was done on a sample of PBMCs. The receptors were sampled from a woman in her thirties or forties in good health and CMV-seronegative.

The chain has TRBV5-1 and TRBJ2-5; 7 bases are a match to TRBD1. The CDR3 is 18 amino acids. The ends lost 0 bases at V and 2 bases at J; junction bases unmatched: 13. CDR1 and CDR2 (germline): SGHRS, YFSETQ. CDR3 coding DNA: TGCGCCAGCAGCTTGGATGTTCCCGGGACAGTCGAGCAAGAGACCCAGTACTTC. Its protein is CASSLDVPGTVEQETQYF. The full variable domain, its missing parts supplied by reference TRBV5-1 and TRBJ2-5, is KAGVTQTPRYLIKTRGQQVTLSCSPISGHRSVSWYQQTPGQGLQFLFEYFSETQRNKGNFPGRFSGRQFSNSRSEMNVSTLELGDSALYLCASSLDVPGTVEQETQYFGPGTRLLVL.

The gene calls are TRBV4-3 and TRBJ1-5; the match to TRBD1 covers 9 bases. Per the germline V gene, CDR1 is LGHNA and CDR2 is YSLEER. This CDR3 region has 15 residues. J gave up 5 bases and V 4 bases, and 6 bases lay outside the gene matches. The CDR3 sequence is CASSLYRGQDQPQHF. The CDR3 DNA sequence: TGCGCCAGCAGCCTCTACAGGGGGCAGGATCAGCCCCAGCATTTT.

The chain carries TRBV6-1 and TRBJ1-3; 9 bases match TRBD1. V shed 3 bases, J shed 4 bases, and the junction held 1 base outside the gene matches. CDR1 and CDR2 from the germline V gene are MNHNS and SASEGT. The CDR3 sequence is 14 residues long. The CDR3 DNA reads TGTGCCAGCAGTGAGACAGGGGGAGGAAACACCATATATTTT. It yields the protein CASSETGGGNTIYF.

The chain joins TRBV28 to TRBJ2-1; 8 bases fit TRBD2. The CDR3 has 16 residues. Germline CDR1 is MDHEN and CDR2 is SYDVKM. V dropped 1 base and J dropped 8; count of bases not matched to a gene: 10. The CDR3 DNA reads TGTGCCAGCAGTTTATTTGCGGGACTAGGTACAGATGAGCAGTTCTTC. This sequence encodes CASSLFAGLGTDEQFF.

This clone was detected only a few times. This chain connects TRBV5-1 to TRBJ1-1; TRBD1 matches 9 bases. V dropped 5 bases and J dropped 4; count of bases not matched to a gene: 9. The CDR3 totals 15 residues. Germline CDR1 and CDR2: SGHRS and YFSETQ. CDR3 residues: CASRPGTGRTTEAFF. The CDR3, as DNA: TGCGCCAGCAGACCCGGGACAGGGCGGACCACTGAAGCTTTCTTT.

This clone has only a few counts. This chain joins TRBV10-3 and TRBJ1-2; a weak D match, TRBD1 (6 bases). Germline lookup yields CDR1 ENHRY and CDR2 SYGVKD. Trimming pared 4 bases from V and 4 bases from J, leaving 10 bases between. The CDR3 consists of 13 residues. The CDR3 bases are TGTGCCATCAGTGGCCAGACAGGCTATGGCTACACCTTC. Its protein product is CAISGQTGYGYTF.

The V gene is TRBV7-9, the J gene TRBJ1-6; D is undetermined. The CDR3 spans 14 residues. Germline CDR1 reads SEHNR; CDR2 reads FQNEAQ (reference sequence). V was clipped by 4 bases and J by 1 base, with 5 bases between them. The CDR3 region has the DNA TGTGCCAGCAGCTCAAATTCCTATAATTCACCCCTCCACTTT. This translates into CASSSNSYNSPLHF.

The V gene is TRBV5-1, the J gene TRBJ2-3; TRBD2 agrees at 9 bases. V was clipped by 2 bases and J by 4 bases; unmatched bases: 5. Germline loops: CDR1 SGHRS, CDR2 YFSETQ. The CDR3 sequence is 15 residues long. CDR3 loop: CASSLAGGQSDTQYF. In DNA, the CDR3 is TGCGCCAGCAGCTTAGCGGGGGGACAGTCAGATACGCAGTATTTT.

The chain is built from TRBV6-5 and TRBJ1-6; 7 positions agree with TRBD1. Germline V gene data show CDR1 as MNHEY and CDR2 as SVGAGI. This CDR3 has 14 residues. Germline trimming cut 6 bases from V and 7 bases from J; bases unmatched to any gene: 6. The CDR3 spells CASRLGQRNSPLHF. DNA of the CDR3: TGTGCCAGCAGACTGGGACAGAGAAATTCACCCCTCCACTTT.

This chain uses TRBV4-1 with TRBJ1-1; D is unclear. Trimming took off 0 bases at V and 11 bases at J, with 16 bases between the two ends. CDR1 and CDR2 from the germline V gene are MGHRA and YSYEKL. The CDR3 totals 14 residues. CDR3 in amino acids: CASSQDRTAGSAFF. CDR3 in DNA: TGCGCCAGCAGCCAAGATAGAACAGCCGGGAGTGCTTTCTTT.

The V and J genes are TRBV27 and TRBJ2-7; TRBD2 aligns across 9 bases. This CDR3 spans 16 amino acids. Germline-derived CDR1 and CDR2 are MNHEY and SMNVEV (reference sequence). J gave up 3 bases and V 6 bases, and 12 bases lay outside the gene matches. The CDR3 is CASRVSGSVRLYEQYF. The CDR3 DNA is TGTGCCAGCAGGGTTAGCGGGAGCGTCAGACTCTACGAGCAGTACTTC.

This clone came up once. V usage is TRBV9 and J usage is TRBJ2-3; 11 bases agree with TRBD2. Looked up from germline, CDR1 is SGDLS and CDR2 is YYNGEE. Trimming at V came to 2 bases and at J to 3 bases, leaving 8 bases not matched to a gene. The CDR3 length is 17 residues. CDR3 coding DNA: TGTGCCAGCAGCGTGGGTAGCGGGGGGGGTCGAACAGATACGCAGTATTTT. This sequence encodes CASSVGSGGGRTDTQYF.